One sample yielded the 32 T cell receptor beta chains listed below, sequenced in a study of cytomegalovirus exposure and HLA in healthy donors. Profiled with immunoSEQ multiplex PCR; TCRdb holds only in-frame clones, not every one. The table records about 120,000 clones, more than 75% of them present only once. The sample was PBMCs. The receptors were sampled from a woman in her twenties or thirties in good health and CMV-seronegative.

The V call is TRBV7-2, the J call TRBJ1-5; D remains unclear. CDR3 size: 13 residues. Germline CDR1 and CDR2: SGHTA and FQGNSA. Trimming stripped 5 bases from V and 5 bases from J, with 10 bases between. The CDR3 region has the DNA TGTGCCAGCAGCGAGCGAGGGCATCAGCCCCAGCATTTT. Protein sequence: CASSERGHQPQHF.

This chain uses TRBV9 with TRBJ1-3; D gene uncertain. Trimming removed 2 bases at V and 8 bases at J, with 11 bases between. The CDR3 is 13 residues long. The germline gives CDR1 SGDLS, CDR2 YYNGEE. CDR3 amino acids: CASSVRVRDTIYF. As DNA, the CDR3 is TGTGCCAGCAGCGTTCGCGTGAGGGACACCATATATTTT.

This chain uses TRBV5-1 with TRBJ1-1; a possible D gene is TRBD1 (5 bases). The length of the CDR3 is 12 residues. V dropped 5 bases and J dropped 5 bases, with 10 bases sitting between them. Germline lookup yields CDR1 SGHRS and CDR2 YFSETQ. CDR3 region: CASSNGGTEAFF. CDR3 bases: TGCGCCAGCAGTAATGGGGGGACTGAAGCTTTCTTT.

Only a few counts were recorded for this clone. The CDR3 region is CASSPIRDDGYTF. The CDR3 region has the DNA TGTGCCAGCTCACCCATCAGGGATGATGGCTACACCTTC. This chain uses TRBV18 with TRBJ1-2; TRBD1 is a possible D gene (5 bases). This CDR3 is 13 amino acids long. The germline CDR1 and CDR2 sequences are KGHSH and LQKENI. The V end was cut by 3 bases, the J end by 6 bases, with 11 bases between.

The chain uses TRBV15 and TRBJ2-3; tentatively, D is TRBD2 (5 bases). Germline V gives CDR1 LNHNV, CDR2 YYDKDF (reference sequence). There are 15 residues in the CDR3. The V end lost 0 bases, the J end lost 4 bases, and 11 bases lay between the germline ends. CDR3 sequence reads: CATSRDPRGADTQYF. DNA of the CDR3: TGTGCCACCAGCAGAGATCCCCGGGGTGCAGATACGCAGTATTTT.

The V gene is TRBV30, the J gene TRBJ1-1; D might be TRBD1 (6 bases). CDR3 size: 14 residues. Trimming left V 3 bases short and J 0 bases short, with 11 bases between. CDR1 GTSNPN and CDR2 SVGIG come from the germline V gene (reference sequence). This chain's CDR3 is CAWRARGLNTEAFF. In DNA, the CDR3 is TGTGCCTGGAGGGCTAGGGGGTTGAACACTGAAGCTTTCTTT.

The rearrangement joins TRBV11-2 to TRBJ2-5; perhaps TRBD1 as D (5 bases). CDR3 length: 14 residues. The V gene lost 1 base and the J gene lost 5 bases, with 11 bases spanning the gap. CDR1 is SGHAT, CDR2 FQNNGV, per germline. The CDR3 DNA follows: TGTGCCAGCAGCTTAGGACAGCGTTGGGAGACCCAGTACTTC. Protein product: CASSLGQRWETQYF.

This chain uses TRBV29-1 with TRBJ2-7; the match to TRBD1 covers 11 bases. The V and J ends lost 3 bases and 1 base, in that order; junction bases with no gene match: 2. The CDR3 runs to 14 residues. CDR1 SQVTM and CDR2 ANQGSEA come from the germline V gene. Here the CDR3 reads CSVDGTGGSYEQYF. The CDR3 DNA is TGCAGCGTTGACGGGACAGGGGGGTCCTACGAGCAGTACTTC.

The table lists this clone with a count of one. J is TRBJ1-2 and V is TRBV12-5; weak D call: TRBD1 (5 bases). Between the trimmed V and J ends, which lost 4 bases and 6 bases, there was a span of 15 bases. Per the germline V gene, CDR1 is LGHNT and CDR2 is FRNRAP. This CDR3 is built from 14 residues. The CDR3, as DNA: TGTGCTAGTGGTTCCCGGACACCGTGGCATGGCTACACCTTC. Its translation is CASGSRTPWHGYTF.

The rearrangement links TRBV5-6 to TRBJ2-5; 8 bases map to TRBD1. CDR3 length: 16 amino acids. The V gene end was trimmed by 2 bases and the J gene end by 4 bases; junction bases not matched to a gene: 10. Per germline, CDR1 SGHDT and CDR2 YYEEEE. CDR3 nucleotides: TGTGCCAGCAGCTTTGGCAGGGGGCAGAAGGCAGAGACCCAGTACTTC. This gives the protein CASSFGRGQKAETQYF. The full variable domain, rest sourced from reference TRBV5-6 and TRBJ2-5, is DAGVTQSPTHLIKTRGQQVTLRCSPKSGHDTVSWYQQALGQGPQFIFQYYEEEERQRGNFPDRFSGHQFPNYSSELNVNALLLGDSALYLCASSFGRGQKAETQYFGPGTRLLVL.

The chain recombines TRBV9 with TRBJ2-7; 11 bases are shared with TRBD1. The germline V gene encodes CDR1 SGDLS and CDR2 YYNGEE. Unmatched junction bases numbered 1, after V lost 0 bases and J lost 2 bases. The CDR3 sequence is 15 residues long. CDR3 DNA: TGTGCCAGCAGCGTAGGGACAGGGGGCACCTACGAGCAGTACTTC. Protein sequence: CASSVGTGGTYEQYF.

The table lists this clone with a count of one. The chain has TRBV7-9 and TRBJ1-2, with a possible D match to TRBD1 (6 bases). Germline V lookup: CDR1 SEHNR, CDR2 FQNEAQ (reference sequence). Trimming left V 6 bases short and J 6 bases short, with 11 bases between. This CDR3 has 12 residues. Here the CDR3 reads CASSFNRDGYTF. The CDR3, as DNA: TGTGCCAGCAGTTTCAACAGGGATGGCTACACCTTC.

A single count supports this clone. The rearrangement links TRBV30 to TRBJ2-2, with TRBD2 as a possible D gene (6 bases). Germline V gene data show CDR1 as GTSNPN and CDR2 as SVGIG (reference sequence). The ends were cut back, 3 bases at V and 4 bases at J, with 15 bases in the middle. CDR3 length equals 15 residues. In DNA, the CDR3 is TGTGCCTGGAGCGCCGACGGGGGTAGCACCGGGGAGCTGTTTTTT. It codes for CAWSADGGSTGELFF.

The rearrangement uses TRBV11-1 and TRBJ1-2; 7 bases fit TRBD1. This CDR3 region has 13 residues. Germline-derived CDR1 and CDR2 are SGHAT and FQDESV (reference sequence). Trimming cost V 5 bases and J 2 bases; bases outside gene matches: 2. The DNA for the CDR3 is TGTGCCAGCAGCGCGGGACAGAACTATGGCTACACCTTC. Amino acids: CASSAGQNYGYTF.

This sequence joins TRBV12-5 and TRBJ2-5, with 7 bases that match TRBD1. This CDR3 is 14 amino acids long. Trimming took 10 bases from V and 2 from J; bases not matched to a gene: 10. Germline V gene data show CDR1 as LGHNT and CDR2 as FRNRAP. The CDR3 nucleotides read TGTGCTACCACTCCCGGACAGGAGCAAGAGACCCAGTACTTC. This translates into CATTPGQEQETQYF.

This rearrangement joins TRBV29-1 to TRBJ2-6; TRBD1 aligns across 9 bases. Trimming took 7 bases from V and 0 from J; bases not matched to a gene: 7. This CDR3 region has 16 residues. Per the germline V gene, CDR1 is SQVTM and CDR2 is ANQGSEA. CDR3 DNA: TGCAGCGCCGGAGGGACAGGGAGCTCTGGGGCCAACGTCCTGACTTTC. This codes for CSAGGTGSSGANVLTF.

V gene TRBV29-1 combines with J gene TRBJ2-5, with TRBD2 matching over 8 bases. Germline V gives CDR1 SQVTM, CDR2 ANQGSEA. V was pared by 6 bases and J by 1 base, with 4 bases of the junction left unmatched. This CDR3 has 13 amino acids. The CDR3 protein is CSVLSGAQETQYF. As DNA, the CDR3 is TGCAGCGTGCTTAGCGGGGCCCAAGAGACCCAGTACTTC.

The chain employs TRBV7-9 and TRBJ2-1, with D tentatively TRBD1 (5 bases). Trimming took off 2 bases at V and 7 bases at J, with 6 bases between the two ends. The CDR3 is made up of 12 amino acids. Germline CDR1 is SEHNR and CDR2 is FQNEAQ (reference sequence). The CDR3 region has the DNA TGTGCCAGCAGCTTAAGGGGAAATGAGCAGTTCTTC. Its protein product is CASSLRGNEQFF. The full variable domain, in which reference TRBV7-9 and TRBJ2-1 provide the parts outside the CDR3, is DTGVSQNPRHKITKRGQNVTFRCDPISEHNRLYWYRQTLGQGPEFLTYFQNEAQLEKSRLLSDRFSAERPKGSFSTLEIQRTEQGDSAMYLCASSLRGNEQFFGPGTRLTVL.

The chain couples TRBV19 to TRBJ2-7, with D possibly being TRBD2 (5 bases). The length of the CDR3 is 16 residues. Per the germline V gene, CDR1 is LNHDA and CDR2 is SQIVND (reference sequence). Trimming pared 5 bases from V and 2 bases from J, leaving 19 bases between. The DNA of the CDR3 is TGTGCCAGTAGTGCCGGGGTGTCCAAGGACCCCTACGAGCAGTACTTC. Its protein is CASSAGVSKDPYEQYF. Full variable domain (missing parts from reference TRBV19 and TRBJ2-7): DGGITQSPKYLFRKEGQNVTLSCEQNLNHDAMYWYRQDPGQGLRLIYYSQIVNDFQKGDIAEGYSVSREKKESFPLTVTSAQKNPTAFYLCASSAGVSKDPYEQYFGPGTRLTVT.

The rearrangement links TRBV6-1 to TRBJ1-2, with unresolved D. CDR3 length equals 12 residues. V was pared by 4 bases and J by 2 bases, with 5 bases between. Per the germline V gene, CDR1 is MNHNS and CDR2 is SASEGT. The CDR3 protein is CASSASNYGYTF. The CDR3 DNA is TGTGCCAGCAGTGCTTCCAACTATGGCTACACCTTC.

The rearrangement uses TRBV7-2 and TRBJ2-3; 10 bases match TRBD1. The CDR3 covers 14 residues. Trimming took 5 bases from V and 5 from J; bases not matched to a gene: 4. Germline-derived CDR1 and CDR2 are SGHTA and FQGNSA. The CDR3 is CASSRDRGQDTQYF. The CDR3 DNA follows: TGTGCCAGCAGCCGGGACAGGGGACAAGATACGCAGTATTTT.

The genes are TRBV6-6 and TRBJ2-2, with 8 bases aligning to TRBD1. Germline V gives CDR1 MNHNY, CDR2 SVGAGI (reference sequence). The CDR3 covers 13 residues. The V and J ends lost 6 bases and 5 bases, in that order; junction bases with no gene match: 2. In DNA form, the CDR3 reads TGTGCCAGCAGCCAGGGGGCGACCGGGGAGCTGTTTTTT. It encodes CASSQGATGELFF.

The chain employs TRBV5-1 and TRBJ1-2; 7 bases are a match to TRBD1. V shed 3 bases, J shed 1 base, and the junction held 3 bases outside the gene matches. Germline lookup yields CDR1 SGHRS and CDR2 YFSETQ. The CDR3 runs 14 residues. In DNA, the CDR3 is TGCGCCAGCAGCTGGGGACAGATTAACTATGGCTACACCTTC. Translated: CASSWGQINYGYTF.

V usage is TRBV9 and J usage is TRBJ2-1; 7 bases match TRBD1. The CDR3 is 17 amino acids. Germline CDR1 reads SGDLS; CDR2 reads YYNGEE. With 4 bases clipped from V and 6 bases from J, the junction kept 16 bases outside the gene matches. CDR3 DNA: TGTGCCAGCAGCCCTCGAGACAGGGCGTCGGTAATCAATGAGCAGTTCTTC. Translating gives CASSPRDRASVINEQFF. Drawing the rest from reference TRBV9 and TRBJ2-1, the complete variable domain is DSGVTQTPKHLITATGQRVTLRCSPRSGDLSVYWYQQSLDQGLQFLIQYYNGEERAKGNILERFSAQQFPDLHSELNLSSLELGDSALYFCASSPRDRASVINEQFFGPGTRLTVL.

This clone turned up a few times. J is TRBJ2-7 and V is TRBV6-6; TRBD1 aligns across 12 bases. The V segment lost 5 bases and the J segment 7 bases; nucleotides outside the gene matches: 6. The CDR3 is 14 amino acids. Germline assignment: CDR1 MNHNY and CDR2 SVGAGI (reference sequence). As DNA, the CDR3 is TGTGCCAGCAGTCCGGGACAGGGGGCAAAGGAGCAGTACTTC. Its translation is CASSPGQGAKEQYF.

V gene TRBV29-1 combines with J gene TRBJ2-7; D perhaps matches TRBD2 (7 bases). The CDR3 has 12 residues. V lost 2 bases and J 7 bases, leaving 12 bases between the germline ends. From germline, CDR1 is SQVTM and CDR2 ANQGSEA. The DNA for the CDR3 is TGCAGCGTTGAACGGGGGGCGAGAGAGCAGTACTTC. Its protein is CSVERGAREQYF.

The chain combines TRBV9 with TRBJ2-3, with 15 bases lining up with TRBD2. V lost 3 bases to trimming and J lost 3 bases; unmatched junction nucleotides: 11. Germline V gives CDR1 SGDLS, CDR2 YYNGEE. The CDR3 length is 19 residues. The CDR3 sequence is CASSDLQGLAGGQTDTQYF. The DNA for the CDR3 is TGTGCCAGCAGCGACCTCCAGGGACTAGCGGGGGGCCAAACAGATACGCAGTATTTT.

The rearrangement joins TRBV4-3 to TRBJ1-2, with D unclear. This CDR3 has 15 amino acids. The germline V and J ends were trimmed by 4 bases and 6 bases, with 18 bases remaining between them. Germline CDR1 reads LGHNA; CDR2 reads YSLEER. The CDR3 DNA follows: TGCGCCAGCAGCCGGAGAGTAGGTGTCGAGGATGGCTACACCTTC. Translating gives CASSRRVGVEDGYTF.

This chain joins TRBV29-1 and TRBJ2-2; 11 nucleotides align to TRBD1. V trimming: 4 bases; J trimming: 4 bases; junction bases outside the gene matches: 11. CDR1 is SQVTM, CDR2 ANQGSEA, per germline. CDR3 length: 17 residues. The CDR3 DNA reads TGCAGCGTTGGAGCGTCCCCGGGACAGGGGGTCACCGGGGAGCTGTTTTTT. It yields the protein CSVGASPGQGVTGELFF.

The rearrangement links TRBV11-2 to TRBJ2-1; TRBD1 matches at 8 bases. This CDR3 is 13 amino acids long. Germline CDR1 is SGHAT and CDR2 is FQNNGV. V lost 5 bases to trimming and J lost 8 bases; unmatched junction nucleotides: 5. CDR3 coding DNA: TGTGCCAGCAGCGTCGACAGGGGCGATGAGCAGTTCTTC. Amino acid sequence: CASSVDRGDEQFF.

In nucleotides, the CDR3 is TGTGCCAGCAGCTCATACGTTGGGGGGTCAGCTACGTACAATGAGCAGTTCTTC. It specifies CASSSYVGGSATYNEQFF. The chain links TRBV5-6 to TRBJ2-1; perhaps TRBD2 as D (6 bases). The CDR3 length is 18 residues. V was pared by 3 bases and J by 4 bases, with 23 bases between. The V gene's germline CDR1 is SGHDT and CDR2 YYEEEE.

J is TRBJ2-3 and V is TRBV4-3, with D perhaps TRBD2 (5 bases). Trimming stripped 4 bases from V and 5 bases from J, with 19 bases between. This CDR3 contains 16 residues. CDR1 is LGHNA, CDR2 YSLEER, per germline. In nucleotides, the CDR3 is TGCGCCAGCAGCCGCGAGGCTAGCTTTGTCCAAGATACGCAGTATTTT. Translation gives CASSREASFVQDTQYF.